One sample yielded the 10 T cell receptor beta chains listed below, sequenced in a study of OX40 agonist ivuxolimab in advanced cancers. The protocol was immunoSEQ multiplex PCR, while the TCRdb copy is restricted to in-frame clones and leaves out a portion. The table has tens of thousands of clones, approximately 86% seen once. Material: CD4+ or CD8+ T cells sorted from blood, obtained in a trial of the OX40 agonist ivuxolimab. These receptors were taken from an adult with an advanced solid tumor such as melanoma, head and neck, liver or kidney cancer.

V and J are TRBV5-1 and TRBJ2-2, with TRBD1 matching 9 bases. The CDR3 runs to 17 residues. CDR1 is SGHRS, CDR2 YFSETQ, per germline. V shed 4 bases, J shed 1 base, and the junction held 8 bases outside the gene matches. The CDR3: CASSDYRGLENTGELFF. CDR3 DNA sequence: TGCGCCAGCAGCGATTACAGGGGGCTGGAGAACACCGGGGAGCTGTTTTTT. The variable domain in full, with the rest retrieved from reference TRBV5-1 and TRBJ2-2, is KAGVTQTPRYLIKTRGQQVTLSCSPISGHRSVSWYQQTPGQGLQFLFEYFSETQRNKGNFPGRFSGRQFSNSRSEMNVSTLELGDSALYLCASSDYRGLENTGELFFGEGSRLTVL.

This sequence joins TRBV9 and TRBJ1-2; D remains ambiguous. Germline CDR1 SGDLS, CDR2 YYNGEE. This CDR3 comprises 15 residues. Trimming removed 0 bases from V and 2 bases from J, with 11 bases in between. This CDR3 reads CASSVGPGPNYGYTF. DNA of the CDR3: TGTGCCAGCAGCGTAGGTCCAGGCCCGAACTATGGCTACACCTTC. Supplemented by reference TRBV9 and TRBJ1-2, the full variable domain reads DSGVTQTPKHLITATGQRVTLRCSPRSGDLSVYWYQQSLDQGLQFLIQYYNGEERAKGNILERFSAQQFPDLHSELNLSSLELGDSALYFCASSVGPGPNYGYTFGSGTRLTVV.

This clone was detected only once. The chain has TRBV29-1 and TRBJ1-5; D is undetermined. The germline gives CDR1 SQVTM, CDR2 ANQGSEA. The CDR3 length is 13 residues. Trimming cost V 1 base and J 4 bases, with 8 bases left between them. CDR3 residues: CSVEVGGNQPQHF. CDR3 coding DNA: TGCAGCGTTGAAGTGGGTGGGAATCAGCCCCAGCATTTT.

The genes are TRBV18 and TRBJ2-7; TRBD2 matches 9 bases. Germline trimming cut 3 bases from V and 0 bases from J; bases unmatched to any gene: 9. The CDR3 runs 17 residues. Germline CDR1 KGHSH, CDR2 LQKENI. CDR3 sequence reads: CASSPLRLAASSYEQYF. Written as DNA, the CDR3 is TGTGCCAGCTCACCCCTAAGACTAGCGGCTAGCTCCTACGAGCAGTACTTC.

This chain links TRBV7-8 with TRBJ2-7, with a weak D call TRBD1 (6 bases). The CDR3 sequence is 15 residues long. V shed 5 bases and J shed 2 bases, with 16 bases lying between them. CDR1 and CDR2 (germline): SGHVS, FQNEAQ. CDR3 residues: CASSGHRERPYEQYF. The CDR3 DNA follows: TGTGCCAGCAGCGGTCACAGGGAGCGGCCCTACGAGCAGTACTTC.

Here the CDR3 reads CASSQAGTEGDTQYF. In DNA form, the CDR3 reads TGTGCCAGCAGCCAAGCCGGGACGGAAGGCGATACGCAGTATTTT. This chain joins TRBV4-2 and TRBJ2-3, with D perhaps being TRBD1 or TRBD2 (5 bases each). Germline CDR1 is LGHNA and CDR2 is YNFKEQ. V lost 1 base to trimming and J lost 6 bases, with 14 bases between them. The CDR3 is 15 amino acids.

The J gene is TRBJ2-7, the V gene TRBV6-5; perhaps D is TRBD1 or TRBD2 (5 bases each). The CDR3 has 14 amino acids. Trimming removed 6 bases from V and 9 bases from J, with 21 bases in between. Germline V gene sequence: CDR1 MNHEY, CDR2 SVGAGI. This CDR3 reads CASRQTPGPAVQYF. The CDR3 region has the DNA TGTGCCAGCAGGCAAACCCCGGGACCCGCGGTGCAGTACTTC.

The chain joins TRBV7-9 to TRBJ1-5; 8 positions match TRBD1. The ends lost 1 base at V and 6 bases at J; junction bases unmatched: 5. Germline lookup yields CDR1 SEHNR and CDR2 FQNEAQ (reference sequence). The CDR3 is made up of 15 amino acids. The CDR3 bases are TGTGCCAGCAGCTTAGGTTCAGGGGGCAGTCAGCCCCAGCATTTT. Its translation: CASSLGSGGSQPQHF. Using reference TRBV7-9 and TRBJ1-5 for the parts outside the CDR3, the full variable domain is DTGVSQNPRHKITKRGQNVTFRCDPISEHNRLYWYRQTLGQGPEFLTYFQNEAQLEKSRLLSDRFSAERPKGSFSTLEIQRTEQGDSAMYLCASSLGSGGSQPQHFGDGTRLSIL.

The chain joins TRBV7-6 to TRBJ1-1; possibly TRBD1 for D (6 bases). CDR3 size: 15 residues. CDR1 is SGHVS, CDR2 FNYEAQ, per germline. Trimming stripped 5 bases from V and 5 bases from J, with 18 bases between. Here the CDR3 reads CASSRNRVGSTEAFF. As DNA, the CDR3 is TGTGCCAGCAGCCGAAACAGGGTGGGGTCGACTGAAGCTTTCTTT.

The V gene is TRBV7-8, the J gene TRBJ1-3; TRBD1 agrees at 11 bases. Germline CDR1 is SGHVS and CDR2 is FQNEAQ. The CDR3 length is 17 residues. V lost 5 bases, J lost 3 bases, and 9 bases stayed unmatched. The CDR3 loop reads CASSLIGQGARGNTIYF. The CDR3 region has the DNA TGTGCCAGCAGCCTTATCGGACAGGGGGCGCGTGGAAACACCATATATTTT.